The present TCR beta chain was sequenced within a study of cytomegalovirus exposure and HLA in healthy donors. Whole-study results and caveats: A cluster of highly shared sequence variants was likely a sequencing artifact. Reported findings show TCR beta sequences accurately forecast HLA-A and HLA-B alleles in most subjects. Reports credit the classifier with highly specific, highly sensitive diagnosis of cytomegalovirus status.

Unrecorded immune exposure was likely among donors, who were nominally healthy when sampled. This PCR relied on a set of 60 Vbeta primers and 13 Jbeta primers. Some clones are missing from TCRdb's copy, which holds only in-frame ones; the method was immunoSEQ multiplex PCR. The table for this sample gives under 130,000 clones. This CDR3 spans 15 amino acids. Germline V CDR1 and CDR2: GTSNPN, SVGIG (reference sequence). As concerns this clone: Antigen: not known. An end of the junction differs from the germline gene, which may be a read error.

Material for sequencing was PBMCs. This receptor was obtained from a man aged 40-49 years in good health and CMV-seronegative. The chain combines TRBV30 with TRBJ2-5; TRBD2 agrees at 9 bases. CDR3 protein: CARSVGSGSEETQYF. The CDR3 region has the DNA TGTGCCCGGAGTGTGGGTAGCGGGAGCGAAGAGACCCAGTACTTC.